This T cell receptor (beta chain) stems from a study of T cells after somatic rescue of genetic block. Generated by immunoSEQ multiplex PCR, the TCRdb table keeps only in-frame clones and is missing some. Found here are 65,000 to 70,000 clones, around 92% of them singletons; the top ten hold about 2.7%. The trim removed 3 bases at V and 5 bases at J, leaving 9 bases unmatched. From germline, CDR1 is SGHDT and CDR2 YYEEEE. The CDR3 sequence is 16 residues long. The TCR originated in a man between 35 and 55 years old. The specimen was peripheral blood mononuclear cells (PBMCs). This chain joins TRBV5-6 and TRBJ1-1; 11 bases match TRBD1. CDR3 protein: CASSSPGQGVGTEAFF. CDR3 in DNA: TGTGCCAGCAGCTCTCCGGGACAGGGGGTAGGGACTGAAGCTTTCTTT.